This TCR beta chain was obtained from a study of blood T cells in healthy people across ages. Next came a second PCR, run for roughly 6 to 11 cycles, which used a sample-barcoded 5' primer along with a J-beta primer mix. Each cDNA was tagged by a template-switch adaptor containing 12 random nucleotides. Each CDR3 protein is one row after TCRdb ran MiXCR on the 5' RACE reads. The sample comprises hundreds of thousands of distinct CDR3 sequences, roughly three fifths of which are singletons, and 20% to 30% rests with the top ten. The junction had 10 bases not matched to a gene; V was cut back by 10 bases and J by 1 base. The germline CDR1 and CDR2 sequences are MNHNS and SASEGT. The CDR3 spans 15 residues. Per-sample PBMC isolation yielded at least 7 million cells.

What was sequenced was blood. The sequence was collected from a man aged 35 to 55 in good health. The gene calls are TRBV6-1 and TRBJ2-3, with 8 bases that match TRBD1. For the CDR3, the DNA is TGTGCCATCCGCCCCTACAGGGGGGGCACAGATACGCAGTATTTT. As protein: CAIRPYRGGTDTQYF.